This T cell receptor beta chain originates from a study of radiotherapy plus CTLA-4 blockade in lung cancer. Overall study findings and caveats: Reportedly, early blood T cell clone dynamics best predicted response, with interferon-beta.

This clone was recorded once. Antigen specificity is unknown. The protocol was immunoSEQ multiplex PCR, while the TCRdb copy is restricted to in-frame clones and leaves out a portion. The sample comprises more than 40,000 clones, approximately 90% of which are singletons, and less than 9% rests with the top ten. V shed 1 base and J shed 0 bases, with 10 bases lying between them. This CDR3 has 16 amino acids. Germline V gene data show CDR1 as MDHEN and CDR2 as SYDVKM. The chain couples TRBV28 to TRBJ1-3, with unresolved D. Here the sequenced sample was peripheral blood, taken from a patient treated with radiotherapy plus ipilimumab. The sequence was obtained from a human donor with non-small cell lung cancer whose response to radiotherapy plus ipilimumab could not be evaluated. CDR3 DNA: TGTGCCAGCAGTTTATCCGGGAGTCACTCTGGAAACACCATATATTTT. This codes for CASSLSGSHSGNTIYF.